The 5 T cell receptor beta chains presented below share a single source sample, sequenced in a study of CD8+ T cells in alopecia areata. cDNA reverse transcribed from extracted RNA served as the sequencing template. Clones were sequenced by immunoSEQ multiplex PCR, and TCRdb holds only the in-frame ones, with some missing. This sample has over 15,000 clones, with about 70% found just once. Both peripheral blood and punch biopsies of lesional scalp skin were obtained from patients who had alopecia areata. This specimen consisted of skin, obtained at week 0. These receptors were collected from a human donor with alopecia areata.

This chain joins TRBV5-8 and TRBJ2-1; TRBD2 agrees at 7 bases. J lost 8 bases, V lost 4 bases, and 9 bases had no gene match. The V gene's germline CDR1 is SGHTS and CDR2 YDEGEE. This CDR3 comprises 14 residues. The CDR3 coding sequence is TGTGCCAGCAGCGGACGGACTAGGGACGATGAGCAGTTCTTC. Residues: CASSGRTRDDEQFF. Filled out from reference TRBV5-8 and TRBJ2-1, the complete variable domain reads EAGVTQSPTHLIKTRGQQATLRCSPISGHTSVYWYQQALGLGLQFLLWYDEGEERNRGNFPPRFSGRQFPNYSSELNVNALELEDSALYLCASSGRTRDDEQFFGPGTRLTVL.

In the case of this clone: One end of the junction varies from germline; a read error may be responsible. The chain joins TRBV5-4 to TRBJ2-6; possible D gene TRBD1, 6 bases. This CDR3 region has 15 residues. Germline V gene lookup returns CDR1 SGHNT and CDR2 YYREEE (reference sequence). CDR3 coding DNA: TGTGCCAGCAGTCTTACAGGGCCCGGGGCCAACGTCCTGGCTTTC. Protein product: CASSLTGPGANVLAF.

The gene calls are TRBV30 and TRBJ2-7; no clear D gene. Deletions cut 1 base from V and 3 bases from J, with 10 bases between. Germline lookup yields CDR1 GTSNPN and CDR2 SVGIG (reference sequence). This CDR3 spans 13 amino acids. The CDR3 bases are TGTGCCTGGAGTGATCGAGTTTTCTACGAGCAGTACTTC. Protein: CAWSDRVFYEQYF. Looking up the rest from reference TRBV30 and TRBJ2-7 gives the full variable domain: SQTIHQWPATLVQPVGSPLSLECTVEGTSNPNLYWYRQAAGRGLQLLFYSVGIGQISSEVPQNLSASRPQDRQFILSSKKLLLSDSGFYLCAWSDRVFYEQYFGPGTRLTVT.

CDR3 sequence: CASSEVASQPQHF. The CDR3 nucleotides read TGTGCCAGCAGTGAAGTTGCGAGTCAGCCCCAGCATTTT. The chain links TRBV2 to TRBJ1-5; D gene ambiguous. CDR3 length: 13 amino acids. Germline V gives CDR1 SNHLY, CDR2 FYNNEI. The V end lost 1 base, the J end lost 6 bases, and 7 bases lay between the germline ends. Together with reference TRBV2 and TRBJ1-5, the CDR3 gives the full variable domain: EPEVTQTPSHQVTQMGQEVILRCVPISNHLYFYWYRQILGQKVEFLVSFYNNEISEKSEIFDDQFSVERPDGSNFTLKIRSTKLEDSAMYFCASSEVASQPQHFGDGTRLSIL.

The sample holds one count of this clone. The rearrangement links TRBV7-2 to TRBJ2-7, with D maybe TRBD1 (6 bases). The CDR3 extends over 12 amino acids. V lost 5 bases and J lost 4, with 9 bases in between. In germline, CDR1 is SGHTA, CDR2 FQGNSA. This CDR3 reads CASSPGQYEQYF. Here the CDR3 DNA reads TGTGCCAGCAGCCCCGGACAGTACGAGCAGTACTTC.